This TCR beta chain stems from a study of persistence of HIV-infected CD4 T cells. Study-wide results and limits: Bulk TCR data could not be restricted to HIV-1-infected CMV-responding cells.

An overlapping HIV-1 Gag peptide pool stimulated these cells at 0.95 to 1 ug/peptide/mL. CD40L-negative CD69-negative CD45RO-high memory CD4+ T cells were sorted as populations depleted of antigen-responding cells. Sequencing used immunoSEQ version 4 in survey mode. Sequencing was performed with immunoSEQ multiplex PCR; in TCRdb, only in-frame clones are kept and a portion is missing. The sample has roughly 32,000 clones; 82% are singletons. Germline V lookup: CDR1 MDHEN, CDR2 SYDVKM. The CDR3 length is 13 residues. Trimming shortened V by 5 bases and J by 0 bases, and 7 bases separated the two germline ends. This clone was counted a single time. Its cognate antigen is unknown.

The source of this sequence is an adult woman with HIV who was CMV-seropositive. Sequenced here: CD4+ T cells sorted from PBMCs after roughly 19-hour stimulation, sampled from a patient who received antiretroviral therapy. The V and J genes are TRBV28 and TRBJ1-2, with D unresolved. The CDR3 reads CASSPQTNYGYTF. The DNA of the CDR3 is TGTGCCAGCAGTCCACAAACTAACTATGGCTACACCTTC.